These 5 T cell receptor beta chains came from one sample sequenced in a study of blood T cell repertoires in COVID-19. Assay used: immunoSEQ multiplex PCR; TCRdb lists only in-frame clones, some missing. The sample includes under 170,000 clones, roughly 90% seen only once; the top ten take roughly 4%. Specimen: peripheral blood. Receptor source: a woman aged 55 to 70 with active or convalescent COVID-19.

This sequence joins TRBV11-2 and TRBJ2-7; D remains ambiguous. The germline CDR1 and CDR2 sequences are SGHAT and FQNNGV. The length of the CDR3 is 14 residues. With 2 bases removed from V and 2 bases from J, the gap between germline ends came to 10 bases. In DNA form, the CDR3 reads TGTGCCAGCAGCTTAACAACCCCAACCTACGAGCAGTACTTC. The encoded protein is CASSLTTPTYEQYF.

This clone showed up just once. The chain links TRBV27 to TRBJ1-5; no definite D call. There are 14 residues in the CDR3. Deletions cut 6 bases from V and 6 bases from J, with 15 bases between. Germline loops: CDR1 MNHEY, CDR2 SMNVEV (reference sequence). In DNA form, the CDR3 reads TGTGCCAGCAGGCCCCTTGAGGCCCCTCAGCCCCAGCATTTT. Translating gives CASRPLEAPQPQHF.

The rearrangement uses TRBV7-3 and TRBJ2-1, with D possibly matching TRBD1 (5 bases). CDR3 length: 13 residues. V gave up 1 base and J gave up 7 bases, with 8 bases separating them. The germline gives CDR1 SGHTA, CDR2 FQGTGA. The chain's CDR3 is CASSLMSGNEQFF. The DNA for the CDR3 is TGTGCCAGCAGCTTAATGTCAGGGAATGAGCAGTTCTTC.

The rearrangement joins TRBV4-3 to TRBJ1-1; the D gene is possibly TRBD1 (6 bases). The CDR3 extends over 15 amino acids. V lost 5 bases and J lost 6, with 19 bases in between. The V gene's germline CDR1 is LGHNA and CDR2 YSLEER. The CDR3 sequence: CASSEKSGAWAEAFF. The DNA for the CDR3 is TGCGCCAGCAGCGAAAAATCAGGGGCTTGGGCTGAAGCTTTCTTT.

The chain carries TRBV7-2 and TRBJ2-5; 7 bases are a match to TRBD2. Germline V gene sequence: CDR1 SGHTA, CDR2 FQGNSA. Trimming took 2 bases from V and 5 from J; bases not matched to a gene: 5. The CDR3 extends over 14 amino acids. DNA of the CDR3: TGTGCCAGCAGCTTAAGTATTAGCGGGGAGACCCAGTACTTC. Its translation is CASSLSISGETQYF.